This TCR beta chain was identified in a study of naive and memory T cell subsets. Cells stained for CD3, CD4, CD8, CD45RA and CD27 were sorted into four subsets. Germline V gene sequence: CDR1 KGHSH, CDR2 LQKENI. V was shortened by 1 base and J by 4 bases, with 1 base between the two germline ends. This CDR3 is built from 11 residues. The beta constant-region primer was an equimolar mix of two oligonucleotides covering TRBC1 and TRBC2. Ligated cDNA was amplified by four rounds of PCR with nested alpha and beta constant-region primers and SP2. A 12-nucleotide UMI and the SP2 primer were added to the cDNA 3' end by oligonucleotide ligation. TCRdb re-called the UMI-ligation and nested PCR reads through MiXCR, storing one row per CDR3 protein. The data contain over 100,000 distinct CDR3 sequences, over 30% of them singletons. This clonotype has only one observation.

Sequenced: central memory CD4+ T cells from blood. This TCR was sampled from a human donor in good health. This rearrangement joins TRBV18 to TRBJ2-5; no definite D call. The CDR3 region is CASSPRETQYF. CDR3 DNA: TGTGCCAGCTCACCACGAGAGACCCAGTACTTC.